This T cell receptor beta chain was sequenced in a study of shared clonotypes between healthy human individuals. Positively selected for CCR7, the CD45RO-negative cells used as naive CD8 cells excluded terminally differentiated effector memory CD45RA+ cells. Trimming stripped 5 bases from V and 0 bases from J, with 17 bases between. This CDR3 comprises 16 residues. Germline lookup yields CDR1 SGHDN and CDR2 FVKESK. Sequencing was performed with immunoSEQ multiplex PCR; in TCRdb, only in-frame clones are kept and a portion is missing. The repertoire holds 800,000 to 950,000 clones, with roughly 96% as singletons.

The sequencing input was naive CD8+ T cells sorted from blood. This TCR was sampled from a man under 40 in good health. The J gene is TRBJ2-7, the V gene TRBV14, with D possibly TRBD1 on 5 matching bases. Here the CDR3 reads CASSTRRGLDSYEQYF. The CDR3 DNA reads as TGTGCCAGCAGCACCCGAAGGGGCCTCGACTCCTACGAGCAGTACTTC.